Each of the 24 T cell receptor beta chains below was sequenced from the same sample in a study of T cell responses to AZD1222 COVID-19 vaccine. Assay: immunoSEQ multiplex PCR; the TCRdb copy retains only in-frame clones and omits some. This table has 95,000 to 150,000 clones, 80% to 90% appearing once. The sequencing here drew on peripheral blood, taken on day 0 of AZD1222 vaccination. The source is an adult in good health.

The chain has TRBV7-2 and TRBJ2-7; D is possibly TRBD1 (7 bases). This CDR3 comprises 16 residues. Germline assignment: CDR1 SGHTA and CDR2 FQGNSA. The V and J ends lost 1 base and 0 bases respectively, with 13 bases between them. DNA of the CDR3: TGTGCCAGCAGCTTAGACGGAGGGACAGTCTCCTACGAGCAGTACTTC. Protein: CASSLDGGTVSYEQYF.

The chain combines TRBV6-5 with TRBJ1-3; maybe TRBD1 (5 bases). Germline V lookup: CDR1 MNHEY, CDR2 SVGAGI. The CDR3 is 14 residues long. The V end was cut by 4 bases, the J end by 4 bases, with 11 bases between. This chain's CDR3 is CASSWDLRGNTIYF. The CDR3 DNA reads TGTGCCAGCAGTTGGGACCTGCGGGGAAACACCATATATTTT.

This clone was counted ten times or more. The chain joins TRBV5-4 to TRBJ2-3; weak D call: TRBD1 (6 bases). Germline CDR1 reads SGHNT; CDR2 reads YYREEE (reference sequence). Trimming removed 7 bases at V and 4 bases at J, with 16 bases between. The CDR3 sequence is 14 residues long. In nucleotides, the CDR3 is TGTGCCAGCCGACCAAGGGGGAGCGCAGATACGCAGTATTTT. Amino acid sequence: CASRPRGSADTQYF.

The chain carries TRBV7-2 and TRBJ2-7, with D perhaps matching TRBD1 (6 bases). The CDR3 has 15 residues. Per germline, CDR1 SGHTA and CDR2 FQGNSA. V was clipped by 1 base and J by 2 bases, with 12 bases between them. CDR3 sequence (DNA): TGTGCCAGCAGCTTAGTCACAGGGAACCCCTACGAGCAGTACTTC. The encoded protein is CASSLVTGNPYEQYF.

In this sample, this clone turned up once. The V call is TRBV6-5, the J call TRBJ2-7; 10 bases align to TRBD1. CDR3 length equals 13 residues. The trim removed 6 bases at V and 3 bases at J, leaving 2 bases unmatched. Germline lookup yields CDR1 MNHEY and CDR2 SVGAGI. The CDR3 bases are TGTGCCAGCAGCTGGACAGGGGGCTACGAGCAGTACTTC. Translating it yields CASSWTGGYEQYF.

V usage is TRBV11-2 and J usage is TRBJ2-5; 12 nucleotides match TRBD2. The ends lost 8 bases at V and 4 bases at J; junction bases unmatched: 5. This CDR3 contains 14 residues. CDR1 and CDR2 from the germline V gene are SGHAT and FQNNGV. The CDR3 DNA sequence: TGTGCCAGCGCCCCGGGACTAGCGGGAGAGACCCAGTACTTC. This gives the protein CASAPGLAGETQYF.

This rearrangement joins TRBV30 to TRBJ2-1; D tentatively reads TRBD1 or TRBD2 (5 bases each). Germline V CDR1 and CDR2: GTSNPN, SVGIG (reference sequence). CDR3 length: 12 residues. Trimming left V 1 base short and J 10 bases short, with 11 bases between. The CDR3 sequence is CAWSGDPKEQFF. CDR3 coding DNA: TGTGCCTGGAGTGGGGACCCAAAGGAGCAGTTCTTC.

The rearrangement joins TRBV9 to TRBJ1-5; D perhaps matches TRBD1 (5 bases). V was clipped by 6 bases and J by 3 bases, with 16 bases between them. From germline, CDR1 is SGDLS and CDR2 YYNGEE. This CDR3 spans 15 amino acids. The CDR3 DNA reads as TGTGCCAGCACGAAGACAGCCGCCCCCAATCAGCCCCAGCATTTT. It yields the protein CASTKTAAPNQPQHF.

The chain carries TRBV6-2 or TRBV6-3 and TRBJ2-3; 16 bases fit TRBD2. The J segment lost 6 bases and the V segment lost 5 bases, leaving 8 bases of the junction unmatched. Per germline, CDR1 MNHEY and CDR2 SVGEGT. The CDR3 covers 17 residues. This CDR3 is CASSRGLAGGRGDTQYF. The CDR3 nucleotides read TGTGCCAGCAGTCGGGGACTAGCGGGAGGGCGGGGGGATACGCAGTATTTT.

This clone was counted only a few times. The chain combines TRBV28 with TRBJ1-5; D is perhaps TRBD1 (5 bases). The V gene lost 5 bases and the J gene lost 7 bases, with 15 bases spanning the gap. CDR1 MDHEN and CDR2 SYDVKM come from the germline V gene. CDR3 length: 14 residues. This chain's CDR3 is CASSPPGGRQPQHF. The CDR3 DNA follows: TGTGCCAGCAGTCCGCCGGGGGGTCGGCAGCCCCAGCATTTT.

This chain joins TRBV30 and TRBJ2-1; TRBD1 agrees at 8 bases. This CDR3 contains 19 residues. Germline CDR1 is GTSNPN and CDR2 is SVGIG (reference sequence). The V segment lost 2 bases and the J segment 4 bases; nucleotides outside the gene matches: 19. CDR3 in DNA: TGTGCCTGGAGTACCGGACAGGGTGTAGGACGGGGTAGTTACAATGAGCAGTTCTTC. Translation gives CAWSTGQGVGRGSYNEQFF.

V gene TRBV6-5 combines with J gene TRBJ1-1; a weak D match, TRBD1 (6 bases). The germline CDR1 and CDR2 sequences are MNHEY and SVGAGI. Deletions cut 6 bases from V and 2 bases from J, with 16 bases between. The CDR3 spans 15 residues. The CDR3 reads CASRPFRGGNTEAFF. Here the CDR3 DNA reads TGTGCCAGCAGACCATTCCGAGGGGGTAACACTGAAGCTTTCTTT.

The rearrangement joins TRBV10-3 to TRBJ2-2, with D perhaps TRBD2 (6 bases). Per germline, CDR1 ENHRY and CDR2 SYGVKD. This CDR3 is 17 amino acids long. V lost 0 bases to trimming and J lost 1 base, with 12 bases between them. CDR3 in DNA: TGTGCCATCAGTGAGTCCCTCGGGGGACTGAACACCGGGGAGCTGTTTTTT. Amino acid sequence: CAISESLGGLNTGELFF.

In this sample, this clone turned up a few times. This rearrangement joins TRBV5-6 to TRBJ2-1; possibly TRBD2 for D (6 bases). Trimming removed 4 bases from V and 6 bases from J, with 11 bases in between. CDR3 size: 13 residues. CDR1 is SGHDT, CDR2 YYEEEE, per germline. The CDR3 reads CASSRDFGNEQFF. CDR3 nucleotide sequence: TGTGCCAGCAGCCGGGACTTCGGCAATGAGCAGTTCTTC. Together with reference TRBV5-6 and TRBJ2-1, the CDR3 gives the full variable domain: DAGVTQSPTHLIKTRGQQVTLRCSPKSGHDTVSWYQQALGQGPQFIFQYYEEEERQRGNFPDRFSGHQFPNYSSELNVNALLLGDSALYLCASSRDFGNEQFFGPGTRLTVL.

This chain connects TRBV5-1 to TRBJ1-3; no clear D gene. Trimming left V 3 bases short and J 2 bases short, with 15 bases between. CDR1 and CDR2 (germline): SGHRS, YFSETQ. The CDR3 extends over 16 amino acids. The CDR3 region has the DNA TGCGCCAGCAGCTCACTTGGGGTTGTGGCTGGAAACACCATATATTTT. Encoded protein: CASSSLGVVAGNTIYF.

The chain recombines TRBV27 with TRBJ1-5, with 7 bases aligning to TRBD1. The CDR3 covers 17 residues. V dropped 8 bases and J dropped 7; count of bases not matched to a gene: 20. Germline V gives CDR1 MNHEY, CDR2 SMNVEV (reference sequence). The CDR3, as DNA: TGTGCCAGCCCAATGGCGGAAGGGGGCATGGGTGGACAGCCCCAGCATTTT. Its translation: CASPMAEGGMGGQPQHF.

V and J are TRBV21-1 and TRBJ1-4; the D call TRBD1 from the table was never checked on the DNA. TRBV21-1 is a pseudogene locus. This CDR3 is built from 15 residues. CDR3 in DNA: TGTGCCAGCAGCAAAGGTGGGGCCCGTAATGAAAAACTGTTTTTT. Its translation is CASSKGGARNEKLFF.

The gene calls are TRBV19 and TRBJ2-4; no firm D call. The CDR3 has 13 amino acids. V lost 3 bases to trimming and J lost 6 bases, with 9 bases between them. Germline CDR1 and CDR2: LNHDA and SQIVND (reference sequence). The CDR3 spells CASSIRPLNIQYF. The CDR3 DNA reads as TGTGCCAGTAGTATTCGACCTTTAAACATTCAGTACTTC.

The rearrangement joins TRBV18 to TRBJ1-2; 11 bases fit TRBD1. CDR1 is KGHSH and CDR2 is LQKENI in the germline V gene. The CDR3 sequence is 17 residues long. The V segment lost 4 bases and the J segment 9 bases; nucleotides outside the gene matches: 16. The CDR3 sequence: CASSQSAFSGTGGSYTF. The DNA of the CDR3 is TGTGCCAGCTCACAGTCGGCCTTCTCCGGGACAGGGGGAAGCTACACCTTC. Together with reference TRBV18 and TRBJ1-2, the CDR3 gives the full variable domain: NAGVMQNPRHLVRRRGQEARLRCSPMKGHSHVYWYRQLPEEGLKFMVYLQKENIIDESGMPKERFSAEFPKEGPSILRIQQVVRGDSAAYFCASSQSAFSGTGGSYTFGSGTRLTVV.

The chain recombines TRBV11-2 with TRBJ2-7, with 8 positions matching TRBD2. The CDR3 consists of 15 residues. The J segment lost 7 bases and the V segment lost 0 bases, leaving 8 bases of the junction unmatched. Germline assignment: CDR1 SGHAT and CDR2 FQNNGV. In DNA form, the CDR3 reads TGTGCCAGCAGCTTAGATGGACTAGCAGCATTTGAGCAGTACTTC. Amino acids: CASSLDGLAAFEQYF.

The CDR3 sequence: CASSRVKGLLSSYEQYF. The CDR3 DNA reads as TGTGCCAGCAGTAGAGTAAAAGGGCTGCTGAGCTCCTACGAGCAGTACTTC. This chain connects TRBV6-2 or TRBV6-3 to TRBJ2-7; unclear D gene. The V and J ends lost 5 bases and 0 bases respectively, with 20 bases between them. Germline V gene sequence: CDR1 MNHEY, CDR2 SVGEGT. CDR3 size: 17 residues.

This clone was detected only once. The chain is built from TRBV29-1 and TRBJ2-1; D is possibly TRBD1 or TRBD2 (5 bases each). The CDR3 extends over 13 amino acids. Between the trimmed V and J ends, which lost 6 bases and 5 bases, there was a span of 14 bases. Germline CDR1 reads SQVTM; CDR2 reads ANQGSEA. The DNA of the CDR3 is TGCAGCGTACAAGGGACCTTTGACAATGAGCAGTTCTTC. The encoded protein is CSVQGTFDNEQFF.

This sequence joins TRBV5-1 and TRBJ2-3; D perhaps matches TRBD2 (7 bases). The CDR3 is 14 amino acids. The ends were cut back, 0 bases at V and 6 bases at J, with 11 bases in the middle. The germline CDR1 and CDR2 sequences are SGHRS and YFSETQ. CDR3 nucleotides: TGCGCCAGCAGCTTGGCGGGGGGCCGGGATACGCAGTATTTT. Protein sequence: CASSLAGGRDTQYF.

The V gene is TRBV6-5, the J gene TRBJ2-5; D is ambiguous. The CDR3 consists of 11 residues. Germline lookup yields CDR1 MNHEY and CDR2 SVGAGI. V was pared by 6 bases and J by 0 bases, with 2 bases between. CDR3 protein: CASSNQETQYF. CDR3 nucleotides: TGTGCCAGCAGCAACCAAGAGACCCAGTACTTC.